Below, 5 T cell receptor beta chains from the same sample are listed, as sequenced in a study of CXCR3-negative and CXCR3-positive naive CD8 T cells. These receptors are not linked to any known antigen. Study observations and caveats: For CXCR3-positive naive cells, TRB CDR3s were more hydrophobic than those of CXCR3-negative naive cells.

UMI-labeled 5' RACE yielded the TRB cDNA libraries. After re-calling the 5' RACE reads, TCRdb lists one entry per CDR3 protein, DNA absent. Its clone listing holds approximately 88,000 distinct CDR3 sequences. The specimen was naive CXCR3+ CD8+ T cells from blood. As for subset: CD45RO-CCR7+CD27+CD95- naive CD8+ T cells expressing CXCR3 (TNR3+). These receptors all stem from a human donor in good health. Some clones in this sample may be carry-over from other donors' samples.

V gene TRBV7-9 combines with J gene TRBJ2-2. The CDR3 has 11 residues. CDR1 SEHNR and CDR2 FQNEAQ come from the germline V gene (reference sequence). The CDR3 sequence is CASRPNGELFF.

The V call is TRBV7-2, the J call TRBJ2-1; TCRdb lists TRBD1, though no DNA is available to test this call. This CDR3 has 14 amino acids. Germline values: CDR1 SGHTA, CDR2 FQGNSA. The CDR3 loop reads CASSLARGMDEQFF. The entire variable domain, with the rest obtained from reference TRBV7-2 and TRBJ2-1, is as follows: GAGVSQSPSNKVTEKGKDVELRCDPISGHTALYWYRQSLGQGLEFLIYFQGNSAPDKSGLPSDRFSAERTGGSVSTLTIQRTQQEDSAVYLCASSLARGMDEQFFGPGTRLTVL.

The chain has TRBV16 and TRBJ2-7. Germline lookup yields CDR1 KGHSY and CDR2 FQNENV. CDR3 size: 13 residues. The CDR3 sequence is CASSHTPSYEQYF. The full variable domain, rest sourced from reference TRBV16 and TRBJ2-7, is GEEVAQTPKHLVRGEGQKAKLYCAPIKGHSYVFWYQQVLKNEFKFLISFQNENVFDETGMPKERFSAKCLPNSPCSLEIQATKLEDSAVYFCASSHTPSYEQYFGPGTRLTVT.

This sequence joins TRBV28 and TRBJ2-7; TCRdb's assignment of TRBD1 cannot be checked, as there is no DNA. The CDR3 loop spans 14 amino acids. Germline CDR1 is MDHEN and CDR2 is SYDVKM. The CDR3 sequence: CASSLTDRGHEQYF.

This chain connects TRBV12-3 or TRBV12-4 to TRBJ1-5. The CDR3 covers 12 residues. CDR3 sequence: CASSIGNQPQHF.